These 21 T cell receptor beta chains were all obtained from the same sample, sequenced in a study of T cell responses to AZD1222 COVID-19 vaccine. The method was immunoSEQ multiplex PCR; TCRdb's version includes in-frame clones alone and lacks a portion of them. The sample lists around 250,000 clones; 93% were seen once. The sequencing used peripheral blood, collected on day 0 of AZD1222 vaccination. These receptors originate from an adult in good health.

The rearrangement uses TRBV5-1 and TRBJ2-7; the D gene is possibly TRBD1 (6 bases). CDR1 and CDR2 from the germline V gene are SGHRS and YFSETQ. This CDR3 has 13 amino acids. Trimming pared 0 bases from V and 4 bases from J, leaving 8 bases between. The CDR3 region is CASSLAGEYEQYF. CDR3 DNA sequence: TGCGCCAGCAGCTTGGCAGGGGAGTACGAGCAGTACTTC.

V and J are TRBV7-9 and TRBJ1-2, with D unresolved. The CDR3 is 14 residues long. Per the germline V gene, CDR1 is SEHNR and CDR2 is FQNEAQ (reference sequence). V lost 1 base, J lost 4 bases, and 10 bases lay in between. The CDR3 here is CASSLVSDSYGYTF. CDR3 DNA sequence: TGTGCCAGCAGCTTAGTTTCTGATAGCTATGGCTACACCTTC.

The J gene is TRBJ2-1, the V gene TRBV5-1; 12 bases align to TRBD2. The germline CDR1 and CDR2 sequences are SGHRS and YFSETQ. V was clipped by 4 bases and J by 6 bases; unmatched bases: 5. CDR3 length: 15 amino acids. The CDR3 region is CASSLGLAGLNEQFF. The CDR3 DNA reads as TGCGCCAGCAGCCTGGGACTAGCGGGCCTCAATGAGCAGTTCTTC.

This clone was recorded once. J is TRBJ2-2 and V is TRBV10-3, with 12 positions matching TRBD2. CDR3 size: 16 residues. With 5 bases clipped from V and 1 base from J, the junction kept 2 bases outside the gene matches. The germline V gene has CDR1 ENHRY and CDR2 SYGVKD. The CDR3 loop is CAISKGLAGNTGELFF. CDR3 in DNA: TGTGCCATCAGTAAGGGACTAGCGGGGAACACCGGGGAGCTGTTTTTT.

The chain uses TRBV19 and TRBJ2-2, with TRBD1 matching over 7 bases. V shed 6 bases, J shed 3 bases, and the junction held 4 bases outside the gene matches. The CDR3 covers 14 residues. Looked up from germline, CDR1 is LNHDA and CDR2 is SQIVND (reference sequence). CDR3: CASRRTGDTGELFF. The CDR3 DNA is TGTGCCAGTAGGCGTACAGGGGACACCGGGGAGCTGTTTTTT.

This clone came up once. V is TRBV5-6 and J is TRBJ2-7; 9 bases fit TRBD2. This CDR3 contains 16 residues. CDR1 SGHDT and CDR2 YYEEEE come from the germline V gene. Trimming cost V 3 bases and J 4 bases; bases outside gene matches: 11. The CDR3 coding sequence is TGTGCCAGCAGCTCGACCGGGACTAGCCTACCATACGAGCAGTACTTC. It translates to CASSSTGTSLPYEQYF.

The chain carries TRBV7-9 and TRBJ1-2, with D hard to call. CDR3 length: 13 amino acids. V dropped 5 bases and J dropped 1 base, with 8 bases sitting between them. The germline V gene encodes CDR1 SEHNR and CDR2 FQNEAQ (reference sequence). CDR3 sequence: CASSPRDNYGYTF. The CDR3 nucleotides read TGTGCCAGCAGCCCCCGAGATAACTATGGCTACACCTTC.

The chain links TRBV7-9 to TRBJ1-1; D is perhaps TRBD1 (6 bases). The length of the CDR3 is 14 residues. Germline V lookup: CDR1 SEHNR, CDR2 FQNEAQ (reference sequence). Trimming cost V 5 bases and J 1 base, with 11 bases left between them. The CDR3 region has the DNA TGTGCCAGCAGCCACGGACAGAGGAACACTGAAGCTTTCTTT. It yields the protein CASSHGQRNTEAFF. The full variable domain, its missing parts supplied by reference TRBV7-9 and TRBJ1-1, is DTGVSQNPRHKITKRGQNVTFRCDPISEHNRLYWYRQTLGQGPEFLTYFQNEAQLEKSRLLSDRFSAERPKGSFSTLEIQRTEQGDSAMYLCASSHGQRNTEAFFGQGTRLTVV.

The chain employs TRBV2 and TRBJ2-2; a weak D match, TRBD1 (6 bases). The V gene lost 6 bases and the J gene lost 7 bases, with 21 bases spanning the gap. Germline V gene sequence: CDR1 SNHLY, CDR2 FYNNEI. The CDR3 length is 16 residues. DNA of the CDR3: TGTGCCAGCAGCGATCCAGGGGAATTGGGTCGCGGGGAGCTGTTTTTT. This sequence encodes CASSDPGELGRGELFF.

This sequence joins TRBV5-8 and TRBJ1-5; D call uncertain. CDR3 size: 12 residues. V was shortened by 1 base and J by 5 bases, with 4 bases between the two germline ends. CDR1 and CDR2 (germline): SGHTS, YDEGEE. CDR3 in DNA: TGTGCCAGCAGCTTGCAAGATCAGCCCCAGCATTTT. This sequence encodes CASSLQDQPQHF.

The CDR3 nucleotides read TGTGCCAGCAGCCAAGAGGGTAACTATGGCTACACCTTC. Its protein is CASSQEGNYGYTF. The chain uses TRBV4-2 and TRBJ1-2; the D is unclear. The CDR3 has 13 amino acids. Germline lookup yields CDR1 LGHNA and CDR2 YNFKEQ. V was clipped by 0 bases and J by 1 base, with 3 bases between them.

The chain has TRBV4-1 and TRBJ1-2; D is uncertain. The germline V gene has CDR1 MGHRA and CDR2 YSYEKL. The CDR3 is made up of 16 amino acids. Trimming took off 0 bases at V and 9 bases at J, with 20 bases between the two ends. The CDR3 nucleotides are TGCGCCAGCAGCCAAGAGTTCGGAGGCCCACTTAGGAGCTACACCTTC. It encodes CASSQEFGGPLRSYTF.

The CDR3 sequence: CASSLLSSGNTIYF. The CDR3, as DNA: TGTGCCAGCAGTTTGCTGTCGTCTGGAAACACCATATATTTT. The chain couples TRBV28 to TRBJ1-3; D is ambiguous. Germline loops: CDR1 MDHEN, CDR2 SYDVKM. The CDR3 has 14 residues. Between the trimmed V and J ends, which lost 3 bases and 1 base, there was a span of 7 bases.

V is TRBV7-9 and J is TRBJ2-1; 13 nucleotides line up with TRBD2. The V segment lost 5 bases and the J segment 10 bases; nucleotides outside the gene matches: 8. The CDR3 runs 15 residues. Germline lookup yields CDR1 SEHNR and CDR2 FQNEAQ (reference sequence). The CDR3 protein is CASSPLLAGGGEQFF. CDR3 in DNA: TGTGCCAGCAGCCCCCTACTAGCGGGGGGGGGAGAGCAGTTCTTC.

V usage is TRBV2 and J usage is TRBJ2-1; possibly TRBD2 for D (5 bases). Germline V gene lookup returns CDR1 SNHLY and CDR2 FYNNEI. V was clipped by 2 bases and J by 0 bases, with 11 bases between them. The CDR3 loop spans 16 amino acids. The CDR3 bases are TGTGCCAGCAGTGAATCAGAGGAGGCCTCCTACAATGAGCAGTTCTTC. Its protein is CASSESEEASYNEQFF. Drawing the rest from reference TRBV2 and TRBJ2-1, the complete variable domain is EPEVTQTPSHQVTQMGQEVILRCVPISNHLYFYWYRQILGQKVEFLVSFYNNEISEKSEIFDDQFSVERPDGSNFTLKIRSTKLEDSAMYFCASSESEEASYNEQFFGPGTRLTVL.

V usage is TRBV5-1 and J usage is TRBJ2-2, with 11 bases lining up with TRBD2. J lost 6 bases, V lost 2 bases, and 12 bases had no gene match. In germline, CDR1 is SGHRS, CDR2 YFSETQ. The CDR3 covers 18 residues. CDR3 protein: CASSFSTSGIAPPGELFF. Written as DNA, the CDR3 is TGCGCCAGCAGCTTCTCGACTAGCGGGATCGCCCCCCCCGGGGAGCTGTTTTTT.

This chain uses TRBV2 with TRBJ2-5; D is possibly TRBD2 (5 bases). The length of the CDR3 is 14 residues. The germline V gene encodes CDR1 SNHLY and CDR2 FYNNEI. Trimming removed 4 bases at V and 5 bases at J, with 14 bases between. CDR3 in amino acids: CASSGGPSGETQYF. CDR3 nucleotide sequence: TGTGCCAGCAGTGGCGGGCCCAGTGGGGAGACCCAGTACTTC. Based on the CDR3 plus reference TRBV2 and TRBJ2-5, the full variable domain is EPEVTQTPSHQVTQMGQEVILRCVPISNHLYFYWYRQILGQKVEFLVSFYNNEISEKSEIFDDQFSVERPDGSNFTLKIRSTKLEDSAMYFCASSGGPSGETQYFGPGTRLLVL.

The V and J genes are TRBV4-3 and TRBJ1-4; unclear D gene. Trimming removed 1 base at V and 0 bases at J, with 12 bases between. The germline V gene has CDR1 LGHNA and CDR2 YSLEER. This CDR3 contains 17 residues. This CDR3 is CASSQGGGLATNEKLFF. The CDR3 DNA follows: TGCGCCAGCAGCCAAGGGGGAGGTCTGGCAACTAATGAAAAACTGTTTTTT.

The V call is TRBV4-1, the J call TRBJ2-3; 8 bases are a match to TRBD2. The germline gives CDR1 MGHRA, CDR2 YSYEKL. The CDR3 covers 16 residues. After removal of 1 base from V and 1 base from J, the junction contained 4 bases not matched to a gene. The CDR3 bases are TGCGCCAGCAGCCAAGTCCAGACTAGCGGCACAGATACGCAGTATTTT. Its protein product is CASSQVQTSGTDTQYF.

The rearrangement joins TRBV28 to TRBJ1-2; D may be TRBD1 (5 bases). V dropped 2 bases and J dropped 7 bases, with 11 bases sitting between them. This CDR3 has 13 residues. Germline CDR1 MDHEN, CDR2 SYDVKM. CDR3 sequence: CASSLNRRGGYTF. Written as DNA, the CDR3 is TGTGCCAGCAGTTTAAACAGGCGGGGTGGCTACACCTTC.

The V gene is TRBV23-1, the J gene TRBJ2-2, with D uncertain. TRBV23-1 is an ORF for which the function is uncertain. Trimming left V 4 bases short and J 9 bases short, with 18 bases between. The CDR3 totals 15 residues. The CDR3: CASSLGLKGSRELFF. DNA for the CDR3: TGCGCCAGCAGTCTAGGGCTCAAGGGATCAAGGGAGCTGTTTTTT.